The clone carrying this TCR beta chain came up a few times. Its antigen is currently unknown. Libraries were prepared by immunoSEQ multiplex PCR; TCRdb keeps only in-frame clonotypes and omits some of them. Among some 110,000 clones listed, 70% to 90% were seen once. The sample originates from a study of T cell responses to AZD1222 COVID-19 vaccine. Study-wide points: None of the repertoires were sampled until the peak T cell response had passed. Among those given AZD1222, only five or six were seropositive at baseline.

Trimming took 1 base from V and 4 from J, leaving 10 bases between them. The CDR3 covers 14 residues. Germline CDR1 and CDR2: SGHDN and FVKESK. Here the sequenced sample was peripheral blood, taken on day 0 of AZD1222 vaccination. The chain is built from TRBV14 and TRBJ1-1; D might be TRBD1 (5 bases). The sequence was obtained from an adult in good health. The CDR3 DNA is TGTGCCAGCAGCCAAGTCGAGGGGCTCACTGAAGCTTTCTTT. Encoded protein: CASSQVEGLTEAFF. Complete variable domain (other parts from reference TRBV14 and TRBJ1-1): EAGVTQFPSHSVIEKGQTVTLRCDPISGHDNLYWYRRVMGKEIKFLLHFVKESKQDESGMPNNRFLAERTGGTYSTLKVQPAELEDSGVYFCASSQVEGLTEAFFGQGTRLTVV.